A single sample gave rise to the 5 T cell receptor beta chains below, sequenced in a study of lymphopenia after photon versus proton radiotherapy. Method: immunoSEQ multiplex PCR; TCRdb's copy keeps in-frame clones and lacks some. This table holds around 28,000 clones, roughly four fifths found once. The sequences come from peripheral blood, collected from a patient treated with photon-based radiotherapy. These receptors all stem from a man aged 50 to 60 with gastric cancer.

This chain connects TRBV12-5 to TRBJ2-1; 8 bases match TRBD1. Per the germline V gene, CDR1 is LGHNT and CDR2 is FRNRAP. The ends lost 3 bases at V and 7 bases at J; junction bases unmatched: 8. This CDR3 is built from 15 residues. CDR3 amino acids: CASGLGQGTWNEQFF. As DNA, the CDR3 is TGTGCTAGTGGTTTAGGACAGGGAACGTGGAATGAGCAGTTCTTC. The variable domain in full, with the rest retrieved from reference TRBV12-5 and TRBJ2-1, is DARVTQTPRHKVTEMGQEVTMRCQPILGHNTVFWYRQTMMQGLELLAYFRNRAPLDDSGMPKDRFSAEMPDATLATLKIQPSEPRDSAVYFCASGLGQGTWNEQFFGPGTRLTVL.

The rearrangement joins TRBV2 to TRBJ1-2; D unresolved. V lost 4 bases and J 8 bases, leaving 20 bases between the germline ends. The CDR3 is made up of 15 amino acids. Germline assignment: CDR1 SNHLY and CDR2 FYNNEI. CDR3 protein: CASSGLGAILEGYTF. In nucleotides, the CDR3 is TGTGCCAGCAGTGGGCTTGGAGCCATCCTGGAAGGCTACACCTTC.

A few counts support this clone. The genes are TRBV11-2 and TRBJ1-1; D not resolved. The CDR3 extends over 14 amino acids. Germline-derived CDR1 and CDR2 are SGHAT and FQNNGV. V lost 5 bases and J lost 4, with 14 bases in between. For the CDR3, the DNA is TGTGCCAGCAGCACCAGCCCGGAGGGCACTGAAGCTTTCTTT. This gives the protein CASSTSPEGTEAFF.

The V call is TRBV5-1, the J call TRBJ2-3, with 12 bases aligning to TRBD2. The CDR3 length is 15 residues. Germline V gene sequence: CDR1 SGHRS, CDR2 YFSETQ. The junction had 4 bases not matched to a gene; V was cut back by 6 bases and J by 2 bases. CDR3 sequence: CASMTSGGSTDTQYF. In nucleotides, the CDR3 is TGCGCCAGCATGACTAGCGGGGGATCCACAGATACGCAGTATTTT.

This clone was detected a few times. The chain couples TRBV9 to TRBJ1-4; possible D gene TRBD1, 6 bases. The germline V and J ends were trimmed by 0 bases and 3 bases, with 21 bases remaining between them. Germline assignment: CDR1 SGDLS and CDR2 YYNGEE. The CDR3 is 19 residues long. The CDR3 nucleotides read TGTGCCAGCAGCGTAGCCCCAGGGAATACAGGGTTCGCTAATGAAAAACTGTTTTTT. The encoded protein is CASSVAPGNTGFANEKLFF. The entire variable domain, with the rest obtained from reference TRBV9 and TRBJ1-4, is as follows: DSGVTQTPKHLITATGQRVTLRCSPRSGDLSVYWYQQSLDQGLQFLIQYYNGEERAKGNILERFSAQQFPDLHSELNLSSLELGDSALYFCASSVAPGNTGFANEKLFFGSGTQLSVL.